The entry below gives a single T cell receptor beta chain sequence along with its context. As yet, its antigen is unknown. The CDR3 extends over 15 amino acids. Germline lookup yields CDR1 SEHNR and CDR2 FQNEAQ (reference sequence). Trimming removed 5 bases from V and 0 bases from J, with 14 bases in between. These data come from a study of shared clonotypes between healthy human individuals. Looking at the study overall: The composition of the donors was a couple of women and a few men aged 18 to 49. Notes on the study in general: A small donor pool kept down the genetic and exposure-history diversity that was represented. Generation probability values for non-shared clonotypes were lower than those for clonotypes shared by all four donors.

Only in-frame clones appear in the TCRdb table, and some are missing; sequencing was by immunoSEQ multiplex PCR. The data show hundreds of thousands of clones, with 90% to 97% seen just once and roughly 0.06% held by the top ten. Naive CD45RA+ and memory CD45RA-negative subsets were split from CD4+ cells. The V gene is TRBV7-9, the J gene TRBJ2-7; D possibly corresponds to TRBD2 (6 bases). The receptor was isolated from a woman in her twenties or thirties in good health. Input material: naive CD4+ T cells sorted from blood. Subset: CD45RA+ positively selected. CDR3 sequence reads: CASSLPQTSSYEQYF. As DNA, the CDR3 is TGTGCCAGCAGCCTCCCCCAGACTAGCTCCTACGAGCAGTACTTC.